These 23 T cell receptor beta chains were sequenced from one sample in a study of shared T cell receptors in the human thymus. Sequencing used immunoSEQ multiplex PCR; TCRdb keeps in-frame clones, though not all of them. This sample has about 660,000 clones, with around 87% found just once. This same sample was also part of a study on human thymus T cells.

The sample consisted of thymocytes. The receptors derive from a boy less than two years old with a congenital heart defect.

The chain recombines TRBV4-1 with TRBJ1-1; TRBD1 might be the D (6 bases). The germline V gene has CDR1 MGHRA and CDR2 YSYEKL. V was pared by 0 bases and J by 3 bases, with 11 bases between. The CDR3 length is 15 residues. For the CDR3, the DNA is TGCGCCAGCAGCCAAGATTTAGAGGGGGACACTGAAGCTTTCTTT. It translates to CASSQDLEGDTEAFF.

This chain uses TRBV28 with TRBJ2-2; TRBD1 aligns across 8 bases. Germline CDR1 is MDHEN and CDR2 is SYDVKM. This CDR3 comprises 15 residues. V trimming: 4 bases; J trimming: 6 bases; junction bases outside the gene matches: 7. The CDR3 spells CASSWDRPEAGELFF. CDR3 coding DNA: TGTGCCAGCAGTTGGGACAGGCCAGAAGCCGGGGAGCTGTTTTTT.

The chain employs TRBV15 and TRBJ1-5; 12 bases are a match to TRBD1. The CDR3 is 16 residues long. The V gene end was trimmed by 3 bases and the J gene end by 4 bases; junction bases not matched to a gene: 4. The germline CDR1 and CDR2 sequences are LNHNV and YYDKDF (reference sequence). The CDR3 region has the DNA TGTGCCACCAGCAGGGGACAGGGGGCTGGAAATCAGCCCCAGCATTTT. This sequence encodes CATSRGQGAGNQPQHF.

Written as DNA, the CDR3 is TGTGCCAGCAGCCCCGAGGCGGGAGAGGGCACCGGGGAGCTGTTTTTT. Its translation: CASSPEAGEGTGELFF. The J gene is TRBJ2-2, the V gene TRBV13, with TRBD2 identical over 7 bases. The CDR3 spans 16 residues. With 5 bases clipped from V and 4 bases from J, the junction kept 10 bases outside the gene matches. Germline assignment: CDR1 PRHDT and CDR2 FYEKMQ (reference sequence).

V usage is TRBV27 and J usage is TRBJ2-3, with TRBD2 matching over 16 bases. The germline gives CDR1 MNHEY, CDR2 SMNVEV (reference sequence). Trimming at V came to 2 bases and at J to 4 bases, leaving 6 bases not matched to a gene. This CDR3 has 18 amino acids. The CDR3 is CASSLTGTSGREADTQYF. CDR3 nucleotide sequence: TGTGCCAGCAGTTTAACGGGGACTAGCGGGAGGGAAGCAGATACGCAGTATTTT.

The V call is TRBV11-2, the J call TRBJ2-2, with TRBD1 identical over 7 bases. V dropped 5 bases and J dropped 5; count of bases not matched to a gene: 14. CDR1 is SGHAT, CDR2 FQNNGV, per germline. The CDR3 is 17 amino acids. The CDR3 DNA reads as TGTGCCAGCAGCCCCCCAGTCGGGACAGCCCCAACCGGGGAGCTGTTTTTT. As protein: CASSPPVGTAPTGELFF.

This clone was observed a handful of times. The rearrangement joins TRBV6-5 to TRBJ2-7; D remains ambiguous. Germline CDR1 MNHEY, CDR2 SVGAGI. CDR3 length equals 13 residues. Trimming removed 0 bases from V and 3 bases from J, with 6 bases in between. CDR3 residues: CASSYSISYEQYF. CDR3 sequence (DNA): TGTGCCAGCAGTTACTCGATTAGCTACGAGCAGTACTTC.

This clone is a singleton in its sample. The chain is built from TRBV7-8 and TRBJ1-5; 9 nucleotides line up with TRBD1. The junction had 4 bases not matched to a gene; V was cut back by 0 bases and J by 7 bases. The CDR3 is 15 amino acids. Looked up from germline, CDR1 is SGHVS and CDR2 is FQNEAQ. CDR3 bases: TGTGCCAGCAGCTTAGCGACAGGGGGGGACCAGCCCCAGCATTTT. Translated, it gives CASSLATGGDQPQHF.

The chain joins TRBV29-1 to TRBJ2-7, with D tentatively TRBD1 (6 bases). V lost 2 bases and J 5 bases, leaving 16 bases between the germline ends. The CDR3 spans 14 residues. Germline V gene data show CDR1 as SQVTM and CDR2 as ANQGSEA. Here the CDR3 reads CSVEWGQSRDEQYF. The CDR3 coding sequence is TGCAGCGTTGAATGGGGACAATCTAGGGACGAGCAGTACTTC.

The chain recombines TRBV7-8 with TRBJ1-6, with TRBD1 matching over 7 bases. V dropped 7 bases and J dropped 5; count of bases not matched to a gene: 14. Germline-derived CDR1 and CDR2 are SGHVS and FQNEAQ. The CDR3 spans 17 residues. The CDR3 DNA reads TGTGCCAGCACGAGCCCGGGGACAGTCCTAGATAATTCACCCCTCCACTTT. Its protein is CASTSPGTVLDNSPLHF.

The chain links TRBV4-3 to TRBJ2-1; D is undetermined. The CDR3 has 18 amino acids. Trimming removed 0 bases at V and 8 bases at J, with 23 bases between. Germline V gene lookup returns CDR1 LGHNA and CDR2 YSLEER. CDR3 region: CASSQEPHRHHSGDEQFF. The CDR3 nucleotides are TGCGCCAGCAGCCAAGAGCCTCATAGACACCACTCCGGCGATGAGCAGTTCTTC.

The chain links TRBV2 to TRBJ2-4, with TRBD1 matching over 9 bases. The CDR3 runs 16 residues. The V gene's germline CDR1 is SNHLY and CDR2 FYNNEI. Trimming cost V 8 bases and J 0 bases; bases outside gene matches: 8. Here the CDR3 DNA reads TGTGCCAGCTACAGAAGGACAGGGGAAGCCAAAAACATTCAGTACTTC. This encodes CASYRRTGEAKNIQYF. The full variable domain, with the rest looked up from reference TRBV2 and TRBJ2-4, is EPEVTQTPSHQVTQMGQEVILRCVPISNHLYFYWYRQILGQKVEFLVSFYNNEISEKSEIFDDQFSVERPDGSNFTLKIRSTKLEDSAMYFCASYRRTGEAKNIQYFGAGTRLSVL.

The chain combines TRBV16 with TRBJ2-3; a weak D match, TRBD1 (6 bases). In germline, CDR1 is KGHSY, CDR2 FQNENV. V gave up 0 bases and J gave up 2 bases, with 15 bases separating them. The CDR3 sequence is 17 residues long. This CDR3 reads CASSQSRRTALTDTQYF. The DNA for the CDR3 is TGTGCCAGCAGCCAATCAAGGCGGACAGCCCTCACAGATACGCAGTATTTT.

This chain joins TRBV6-5 and TRBJ2-1; TRBD2 matches 7 bases. Trimming at V came to 3 bases and at J to 3 bases, leaving 8 bases not matched to a gene. The CDR3 consists of 16 residues. The germline CDR1 and CDR2 sequences are MNHEY and SVGAGI. As DNA, the CDR3 is TGTGCCAGCAGTTATATGGCGGGCGGGAGCTACAATGAGCAGTTCTTC. Translated, it gives CASSYMAGGSYNEQFF.

This chain joins TRBV4-3 and TRBJ1-1; D remains ambiguous. Germline-derived CDR1 and CDR2 are LGHNA and YSLEER. The CDR3 spans 14 residues. V shed 1 base and J shed 2 bases, with 8 bases lying between them. CDR3 protein: CASSQGRDNTEAFF. CDR3 DNA: TGCGCCAGCAGCCAAGGCCGGGATAACACTGAAGCTTTCTTT.

The chain is built from TRBV25-1 and TRBJ2-2, with 16 positions matching TRBD2. Germline values: CDR1 MGHDK, CDR2 SYGVNS. The ends lost 8 bases at V and 6 bases at J; junction bases unmatched: 6. The CDR3 consists of 16 residues. The CDR3 nucleotides are TGTGCCAGCGCCGGGACTAGCGGGGGGGCCGCCGGGGAGCTGTTTTTT. Amino acid sequence: CASAGTSGGAAGELFF.

This sequence joins TRBV28 and TRBJ2-7, with 10 bases matching TRBD1. CDR1 and CDR2 from the germline V gene are MDHEN and SYDVKM. V gave up 4 bases and J gave up 2 bases; unmatched junction bases: 8. The CDR3 extends over 16 amino acids. CDR3 nucleotide sequence: TGTGCCAGCAGTTCGGGGACAGGGGCCCTCCCCTACGAGCAGTACTTC. Its protein product is CASSSGTGALPYEQYF.

This clone was counted a single time. This chain links TRBV11-1 with TRBJ2-1; D is unresolved. Trimming pared 6 bases from V and 7 bases from J, leaving 7 bases between. Germline V gives CDR1 SGHAT, CDR2 FQDESV (reference sequence). This CDR3 is built from 11 residues. CDR3 nucleotides: TGTGCCAGCAGTACAACGAATGAGCAGTTCTTC. Translated: CASSTTNEQFF. The full variable domain, completed using reference TRBV11-1 and TRBJ2-1, is EAEVAQSPRYKITEKSQAVAFWCDPISGHATLYWYRQILGQGPELLVQFQDESVVDDSQLPKDRFSAERLKGVDSTLKIQPAELGDSAMYLCASSTTNEQFFGPGTRLTVL.

This rearrangement joins TRBV7-2 to TRBJ1-4; 9 nucleotides line up with TRBD1. The CDR3 runs to 17 residues. Germline V lookup: CDR1 SGHTA, CDR2 FQGNSA. The J segment lost 2 bases and the V segment lost 3 bases, leaving 7 bases of the junction unmatched. The CDR3 loop reads CASSLGDRVETNEKLFF. In nucleotides, the CDR3 is TGTGCCAGCAGCTTGGGGGACAGGGTGGAGACTAATGAAAAACTGTTTTTT.

This rearrangement joins TRBV10-3 to TRBJ2-1; 10 nucleotides agree with TRBD1. There are 17 residues in the CDR3. Germline V gene data show CDR1 as ENHRY and CDR2 as SYGVKD. Trimming took 8 bases from V and 9 from J; bases not matched to a gene: 19. The DNA for the CDR3 is TGTGCCATCGGGGTTAACACCCGGGACAGGGGTCCTGGTGAGCAGTTCTTC. Translation gives CAIGVNTRDRGPGEQFF.

In DNA, the CDR3 is TGTGCCAGCAGCTGGGACAGGGGACGAAGCAATCAGCCCCAGCATTTT. It translates to CASSWDRGRSNQPQHF. The chain links TRBV5-8 to TRBJ1-5; 10 positions agree with TRBD1. The germline V gene encodes CDR1 SGHTS and CDR2 YDEGEE. V lost 3 bases, J lost 1 base, and 4 bases stayed unmatched. This CDR3 has 16 residues.

The V gene is TRBV5-1, the J gene TRBJ1-1, with a tentative D call TRBD1 (5 bases). Trimming left V 0 bases short and J 8 bases short, with 5 bases between. This CDR3 spans 11 amino acids. Germline V lookup: CDR1 SGHRS, CDR2 YFSETQ. The CDR3 DNA follows: TGCGCCAGCAGCTTGGACAGGGAAGCTTTCTTT. Translated: CASSLDREAFF.

This chain joins TRBV10-3 and TRBJ2-7, with D maybe TRBD1 (6 bases). CDR1 is ENHRY, CDR2 SYGVKD, per germline. The CDR3 is 16 residues long. V was clipped by 6 bases and J by 4 bases, with 22 bases between them. The CDR3 loop is CAISSRTGQNIYEQYF. CDR3 DNA: TGTGCCATCAGCAGCAGAACGGGACAAAATATTTACGAGCAGTACTTC.